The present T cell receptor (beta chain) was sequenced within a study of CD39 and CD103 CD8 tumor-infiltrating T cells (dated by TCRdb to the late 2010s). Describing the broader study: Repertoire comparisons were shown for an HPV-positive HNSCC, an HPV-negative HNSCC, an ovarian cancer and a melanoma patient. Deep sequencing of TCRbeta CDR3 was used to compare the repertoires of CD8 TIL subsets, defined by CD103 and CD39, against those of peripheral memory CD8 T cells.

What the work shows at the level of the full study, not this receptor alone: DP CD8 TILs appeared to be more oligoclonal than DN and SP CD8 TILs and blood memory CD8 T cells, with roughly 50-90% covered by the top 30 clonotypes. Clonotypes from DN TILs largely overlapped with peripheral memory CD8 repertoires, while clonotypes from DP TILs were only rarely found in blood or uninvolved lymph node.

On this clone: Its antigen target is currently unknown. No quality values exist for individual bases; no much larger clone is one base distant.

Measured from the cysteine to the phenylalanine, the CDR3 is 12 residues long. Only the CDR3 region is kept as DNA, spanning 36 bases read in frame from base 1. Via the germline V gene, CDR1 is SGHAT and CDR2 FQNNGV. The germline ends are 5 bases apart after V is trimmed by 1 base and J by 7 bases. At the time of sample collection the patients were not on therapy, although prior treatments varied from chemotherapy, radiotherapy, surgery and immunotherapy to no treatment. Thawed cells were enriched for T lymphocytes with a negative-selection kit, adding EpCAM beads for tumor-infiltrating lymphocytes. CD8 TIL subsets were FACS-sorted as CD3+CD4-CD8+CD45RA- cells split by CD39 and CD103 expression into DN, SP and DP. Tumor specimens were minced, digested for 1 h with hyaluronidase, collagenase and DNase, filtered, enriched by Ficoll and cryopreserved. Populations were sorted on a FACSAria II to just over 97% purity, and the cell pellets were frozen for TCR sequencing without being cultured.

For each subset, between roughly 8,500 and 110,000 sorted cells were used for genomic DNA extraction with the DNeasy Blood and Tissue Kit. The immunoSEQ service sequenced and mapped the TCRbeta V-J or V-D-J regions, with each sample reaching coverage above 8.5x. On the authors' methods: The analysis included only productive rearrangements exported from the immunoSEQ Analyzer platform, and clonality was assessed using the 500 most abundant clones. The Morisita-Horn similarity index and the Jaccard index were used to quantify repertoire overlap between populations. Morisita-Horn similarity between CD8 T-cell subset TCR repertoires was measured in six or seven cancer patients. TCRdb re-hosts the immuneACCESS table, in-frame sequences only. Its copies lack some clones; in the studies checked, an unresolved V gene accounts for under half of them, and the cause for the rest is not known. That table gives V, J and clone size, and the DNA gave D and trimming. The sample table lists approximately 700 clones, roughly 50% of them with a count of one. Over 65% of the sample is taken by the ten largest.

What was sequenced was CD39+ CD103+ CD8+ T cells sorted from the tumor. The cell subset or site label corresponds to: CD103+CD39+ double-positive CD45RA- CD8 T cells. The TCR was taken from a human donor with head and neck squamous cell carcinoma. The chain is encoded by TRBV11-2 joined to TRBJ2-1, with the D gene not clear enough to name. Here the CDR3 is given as CASSLGWNEQFF. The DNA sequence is TGTGCCAGCAGCTTAGGGTGGAATGAGCAGTTCTTC.